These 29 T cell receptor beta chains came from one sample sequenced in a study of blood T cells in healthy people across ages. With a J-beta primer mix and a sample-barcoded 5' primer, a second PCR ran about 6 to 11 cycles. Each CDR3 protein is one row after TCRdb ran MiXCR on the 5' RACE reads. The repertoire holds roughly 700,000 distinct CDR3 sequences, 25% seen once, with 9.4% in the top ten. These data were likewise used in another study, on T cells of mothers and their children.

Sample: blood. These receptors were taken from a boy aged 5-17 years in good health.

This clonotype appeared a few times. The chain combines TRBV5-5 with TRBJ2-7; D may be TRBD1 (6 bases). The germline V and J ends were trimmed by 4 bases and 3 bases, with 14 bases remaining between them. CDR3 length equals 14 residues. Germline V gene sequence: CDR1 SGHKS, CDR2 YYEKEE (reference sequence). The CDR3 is CASSGGSRGYEQYF. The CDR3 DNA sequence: TGTGCCAGCAGCGGCGGCAGCAGGGGCTACGAGCAGTACTTC.

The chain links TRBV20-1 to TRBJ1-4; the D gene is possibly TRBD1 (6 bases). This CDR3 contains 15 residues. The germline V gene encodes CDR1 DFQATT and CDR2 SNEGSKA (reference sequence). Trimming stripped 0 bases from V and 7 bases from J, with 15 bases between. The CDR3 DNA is TGCAGTGCTAGAGATGAGGGGGGTTTAGGTGAAAAACTGTTTTTT. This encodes CSARDEGGLGEKLFF.

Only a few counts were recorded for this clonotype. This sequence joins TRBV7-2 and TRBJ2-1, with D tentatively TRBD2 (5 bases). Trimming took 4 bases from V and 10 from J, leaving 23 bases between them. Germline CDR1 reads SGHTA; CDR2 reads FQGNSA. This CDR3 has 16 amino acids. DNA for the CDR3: TGTGCCAGCAGCTATCCACCTCTAGCTAGGGCTGGCGAGCAGTTCTTC. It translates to CASSYPPLARAGEQFF. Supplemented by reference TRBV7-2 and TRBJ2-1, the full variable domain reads GAGVSQSPSNKVTEKGKDVELRCDPISGHTALYWYRQSLGQGLEFLIYFQGNSAPDKSGLPSDRFSAERTGGSVSTLTIQRTQQEDSAVYLCASSYPPLARAGEQFFGPGTRLTVL.

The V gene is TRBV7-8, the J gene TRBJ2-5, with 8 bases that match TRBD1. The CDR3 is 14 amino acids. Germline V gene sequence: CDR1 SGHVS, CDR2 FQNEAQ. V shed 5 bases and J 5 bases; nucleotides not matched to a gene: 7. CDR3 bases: TGTGCCAGCAGCAGAAGACAGGGGATTGAGACCCAGTACTTC. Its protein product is CASSRRQGIETQYF.

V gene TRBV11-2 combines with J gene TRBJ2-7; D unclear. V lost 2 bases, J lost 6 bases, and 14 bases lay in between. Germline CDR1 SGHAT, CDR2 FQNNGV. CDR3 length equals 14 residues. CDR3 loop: CASSLLSASPEQYF. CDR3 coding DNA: TGTGCCAGCAGCTTACTATCTGCCTCCCCCGAGCAGTACTTC. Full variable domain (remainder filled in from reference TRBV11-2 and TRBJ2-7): EAGVAQSPRYKIIEKRQSVAFWCNPISGHATLYWYQQILGQGPKLLIQFQNNGVVDDSQLPKDRFSAERLKGVDSTLKIQPAKLEDSAVYLCASSLLSASPEQYFGPGTRLTVT.

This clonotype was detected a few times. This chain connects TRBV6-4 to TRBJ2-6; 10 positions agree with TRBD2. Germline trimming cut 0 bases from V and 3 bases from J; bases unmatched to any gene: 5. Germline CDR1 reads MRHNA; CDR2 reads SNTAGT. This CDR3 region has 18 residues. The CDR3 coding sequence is TGTGCCAGCAGTGACTCGGCTAGCGGGAGTGATGGGGCCAACGTCCTGACTTTC. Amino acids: CASSDSASGSDGANVLTF.

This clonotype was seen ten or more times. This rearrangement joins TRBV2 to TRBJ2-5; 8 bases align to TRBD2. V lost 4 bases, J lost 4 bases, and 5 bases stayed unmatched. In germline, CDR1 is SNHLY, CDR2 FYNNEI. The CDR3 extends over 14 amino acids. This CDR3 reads CASSGGSGGETQYF. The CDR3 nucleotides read TGTGCCAGCAGTGGGGGAAGCGGGGGAGAGACCCAGTACTTC.

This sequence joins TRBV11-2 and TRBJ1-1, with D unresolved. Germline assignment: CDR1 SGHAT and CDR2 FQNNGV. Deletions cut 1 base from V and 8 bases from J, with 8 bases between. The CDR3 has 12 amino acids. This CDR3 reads CASSLGASEAFF. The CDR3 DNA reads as TGTGCCAGCAGCTTAGGGGCAAGCGAAGCTTTCTTT.

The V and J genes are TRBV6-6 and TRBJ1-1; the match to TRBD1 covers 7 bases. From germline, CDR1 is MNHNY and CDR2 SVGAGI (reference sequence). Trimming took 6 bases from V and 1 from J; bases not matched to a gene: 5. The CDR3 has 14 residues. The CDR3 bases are TGTGCCAGCAGGCGCGGACAGGCGAACACTGAAGCTTTCTTT. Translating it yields CASRRGQANTEAFF.

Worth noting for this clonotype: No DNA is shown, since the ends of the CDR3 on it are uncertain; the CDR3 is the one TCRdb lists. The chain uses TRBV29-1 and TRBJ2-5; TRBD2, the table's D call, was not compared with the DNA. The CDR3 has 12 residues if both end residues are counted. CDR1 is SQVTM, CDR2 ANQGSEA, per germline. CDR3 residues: CSVAEGTRSVFF.

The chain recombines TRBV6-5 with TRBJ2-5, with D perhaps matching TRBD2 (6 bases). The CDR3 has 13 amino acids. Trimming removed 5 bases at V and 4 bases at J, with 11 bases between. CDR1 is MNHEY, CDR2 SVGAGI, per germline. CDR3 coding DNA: TGTGCCAGCAGTAATACCGGGGGAGAGACCCAGTACTTC. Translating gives CASSNTGGETQYF.

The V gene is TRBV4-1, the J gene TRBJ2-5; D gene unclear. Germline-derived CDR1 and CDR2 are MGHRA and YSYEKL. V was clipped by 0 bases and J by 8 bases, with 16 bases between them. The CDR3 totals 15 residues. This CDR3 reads CASSQDLYGRETQYF. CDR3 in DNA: TGCGCCAGCAGCCAAGACCTTTATGGGCGAGAAACCCAGTACTTC.

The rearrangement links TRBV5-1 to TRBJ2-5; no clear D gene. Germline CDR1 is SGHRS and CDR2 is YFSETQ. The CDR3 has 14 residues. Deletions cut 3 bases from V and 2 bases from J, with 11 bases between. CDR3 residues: CASSYDTGQETQYF. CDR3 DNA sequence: TGCGCCAGCAGCTATGACACCGGGCAAGAGACCCAGTACTTC.

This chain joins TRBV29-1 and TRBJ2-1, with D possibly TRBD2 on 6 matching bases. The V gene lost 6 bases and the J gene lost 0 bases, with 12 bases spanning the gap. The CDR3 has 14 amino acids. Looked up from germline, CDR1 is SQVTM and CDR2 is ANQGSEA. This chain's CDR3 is CSVAGAYSYNEQFF. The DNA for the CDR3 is TGCAGCGTAGCGGGTGCTTACTCCTACAATGAGCAGTTCTTC.

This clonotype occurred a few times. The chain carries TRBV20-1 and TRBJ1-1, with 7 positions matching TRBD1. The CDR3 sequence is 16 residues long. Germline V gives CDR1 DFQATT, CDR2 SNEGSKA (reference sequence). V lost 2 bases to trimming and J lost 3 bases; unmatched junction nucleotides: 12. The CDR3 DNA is TGCAGTGCTAGACTTCTAGACAGGGTAAGGGACACTGAAGCTTTCTTT. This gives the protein CSARLLDRVRDTEAFF.

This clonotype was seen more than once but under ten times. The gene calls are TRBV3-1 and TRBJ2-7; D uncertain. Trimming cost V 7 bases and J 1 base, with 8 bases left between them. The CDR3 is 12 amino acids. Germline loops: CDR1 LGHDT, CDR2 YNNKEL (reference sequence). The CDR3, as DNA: TGTGCCAGCACCAGTGGGTCCTACGAGCAGTACTTC. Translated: CASTSGSYEQYF.

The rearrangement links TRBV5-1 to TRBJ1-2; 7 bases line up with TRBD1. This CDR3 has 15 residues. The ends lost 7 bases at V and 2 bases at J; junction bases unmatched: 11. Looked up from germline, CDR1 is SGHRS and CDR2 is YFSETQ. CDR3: CASSLPGGGNYGYTF. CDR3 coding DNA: TGCGCCAGCTCCCTTCCAGGGGGTGGCAACTATGGCTACACCTTC.

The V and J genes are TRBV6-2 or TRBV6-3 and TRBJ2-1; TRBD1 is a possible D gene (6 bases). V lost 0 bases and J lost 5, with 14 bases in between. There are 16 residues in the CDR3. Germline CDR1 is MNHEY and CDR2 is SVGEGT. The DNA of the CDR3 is TGTGCCAGCAGTTACTCGAGGACAGACAAAAACAATGAGCAGTTCTTC. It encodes CASSYSRTDKNNEQFF.

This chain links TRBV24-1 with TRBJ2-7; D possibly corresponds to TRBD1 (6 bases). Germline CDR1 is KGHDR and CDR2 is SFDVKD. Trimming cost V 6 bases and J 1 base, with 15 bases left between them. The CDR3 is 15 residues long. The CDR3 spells CATSNQEGESYEQYF. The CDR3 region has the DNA TGTGCCACCAGTAACCAAGAGGGGGAATCCTACGAGCAGTACTTC.

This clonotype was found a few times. The DNA for the CDR3 is TGCAGCGTGTTCCTACTGGAGAACGGGGAGCTGTTTTTT. Its protein product is CSVFLLENGELFF. The J gene is TRBJ2-2, the V gene TRBV29-1; unclear D gene. Between the trimmed V and J ends, which lost 6 bases and 7 bases, there was a span of 15 bases. This CDR3 has 13 amino acids. CDR1 and CDR2 (germline): SQVTM, ANQGSEA.

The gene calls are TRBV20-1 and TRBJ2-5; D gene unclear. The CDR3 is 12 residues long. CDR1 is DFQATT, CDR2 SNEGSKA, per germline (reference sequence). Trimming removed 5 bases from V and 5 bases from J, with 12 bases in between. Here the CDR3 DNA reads TGCAGTGCTGGTTTCTGGTTGGAGACCCAGTACTTC. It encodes CSAGFWLETQYF.

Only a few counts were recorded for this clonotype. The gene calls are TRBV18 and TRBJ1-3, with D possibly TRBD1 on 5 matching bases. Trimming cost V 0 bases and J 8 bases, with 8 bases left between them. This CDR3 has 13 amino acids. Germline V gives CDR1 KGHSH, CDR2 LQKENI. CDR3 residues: CASSPPQGDTIYF. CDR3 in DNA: TGTGCCAGCTCACCACCCCAGGGAGACACCATATATTTT.

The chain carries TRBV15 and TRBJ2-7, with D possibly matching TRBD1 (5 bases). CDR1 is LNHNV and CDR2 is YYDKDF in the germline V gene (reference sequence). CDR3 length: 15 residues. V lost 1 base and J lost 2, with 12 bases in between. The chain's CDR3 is CATSRVGRDTYEQYF. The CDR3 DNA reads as TGTGCCACCAGCAGAGTTGGCAGGGATACCTACGAGCAGTACTTC.

CDR3 bases: TGTGCCAGCAGTCCTGACAGGGGAGGGGAGGAGACCCAGTACTTC. Its translation is CASSPDRGGEETQYF. The rearrangement links TRBV2 to TRBJ2-5; perhaps TRBD1 as D (8 bases). This CDR3 spans 15 amino acids. CDR1 and CDR2 (germline): SNHLY, FYNNEI. The V gene lost 5 bases and the J gene lost 5 bases, with 18 bases spanning the gap.

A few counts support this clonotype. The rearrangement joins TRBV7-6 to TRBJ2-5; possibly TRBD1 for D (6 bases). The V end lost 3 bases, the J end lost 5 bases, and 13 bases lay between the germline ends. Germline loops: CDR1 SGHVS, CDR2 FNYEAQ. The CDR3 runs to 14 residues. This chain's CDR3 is CASSFTGLRETQYF. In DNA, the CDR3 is TGTGCCAGCAGCTTCACAGGGTTAAGGGAGACCCAGTACTTC.

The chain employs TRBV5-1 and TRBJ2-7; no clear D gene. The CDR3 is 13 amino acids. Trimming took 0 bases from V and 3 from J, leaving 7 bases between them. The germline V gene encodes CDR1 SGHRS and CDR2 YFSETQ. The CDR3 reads CASSLAPNYEQYF. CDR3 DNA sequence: TGCGCCAGCAGCTTGGCGCCCAACTACGAGCAGTACTTC.

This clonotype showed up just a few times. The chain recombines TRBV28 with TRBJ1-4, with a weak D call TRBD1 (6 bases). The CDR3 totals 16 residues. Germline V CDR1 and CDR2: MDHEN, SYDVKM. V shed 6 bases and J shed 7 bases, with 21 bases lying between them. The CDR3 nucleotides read TGTGCCAGCAGCCTCTGTGAAGGACAGACATGTGAAAAACTGTTTTTT. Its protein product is CASSLCEGQTCEKLFF.

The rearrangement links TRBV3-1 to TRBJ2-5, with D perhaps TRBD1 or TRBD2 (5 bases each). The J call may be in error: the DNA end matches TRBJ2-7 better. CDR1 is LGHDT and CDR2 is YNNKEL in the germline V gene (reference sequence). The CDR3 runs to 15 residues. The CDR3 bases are TGTGCCAGCAGCCAAGTGAGGGGATCTATCTACGAGCAGTACTTC. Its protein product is CASSQVRGSIYEQYF.

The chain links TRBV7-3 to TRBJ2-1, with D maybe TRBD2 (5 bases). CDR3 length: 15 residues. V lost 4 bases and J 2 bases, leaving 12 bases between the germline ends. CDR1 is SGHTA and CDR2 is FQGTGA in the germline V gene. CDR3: CASSSTGSAYNEQFF. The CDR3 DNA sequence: TGTGCCAGCAGCTCGACGGGGTCCGCCTACAATGAGCAGTTCTTC.